The 22 T cell receptor beta chains reported below all come from one sample, sequenced in a study of beta chain features in type 1 diabetes. Their antigens are not known. Whole-study results and caveats: Shortening that was moderate but significant affected the TCRB CDR3s of Type 1 diabetes patients in all four CD4+ subsets.

The authors reverse transcribed all of the isolated RNA, so sequencing captured expressed TCRB transcripts. Some clones are missing from TCRdb's copy, which holds only in-frame ones; the method was immunoSEQ multiplex PCR. The data contain about 340,000 clones, 9.3% of them singletons. Sequencing input: central memory CD4+ T cells from blood. These receptors were obtained from a young man with type 1 diabetes.

Only a few counts were recorded for this clone. The sample carries other DNA sequences with the same CDR3. The V and J genes are TRBV2 and TRBJ1-2; D perhaps matches TRBD1 (6 bases). V was pared by 6 bases and J by 2 bases, with 10 bases between. This CDR3 spans 13 amino acids. Germline V gene data show CDR1 as SNHLY and CDR2 as FYNNEI. The CDR3 region has the DNA TGTGCCAGCAGCGCCGGGACAAACTATGGCTACACCTTC. Translated: CASSAGTNYGYTF. The whole variable domain, remainder taken from reference TRBV2 and TRBJ1-2, is EPEVTQTPSHQVTQMGQEVILRCVPISNHLYFYWYRQILGQKVEFLVSFYNNEISEKSEIFDDQFSVERPDGSNFTLKIRSTKLEDSAMYFCASSAGTNYGYTFGSGTRLTVV.

This clone was observed a few times. The chain joins TRBV30 to TRBJ1-4, with D unresolved. V dropped 2 bases and J dropped 4 bases, with 2 bases sitting between them. The germline V gene has CDR1 GTSNPN and CDR2 SVGIG (reference sequence). CDR3 size: 11 residues. CDR3 region: CAWSYNEKLFF. As DNA, the CDR3 is TGTGCCTGGAGTTATAATGAAAAACTGTTTTTT.

This chain uses TRBV9 with TRBJ1-4, with D possibly TRBD1 on 5 matching bases. From germline, CDR1 is SGDLS and CDR2 YYNGEE. The V end was cut by 0 bases, the J end by 7 bases, with 10 bases between. There are 14 residues in the CDR3. CDR3 sequence (DNA): TGTGCCAGCAGCGTAGCTGGGACCGCTGAAAAACTGTTTTTT. As protein: CASSVAGTAEKLFF. Based on the CDR3 plus reference TRBV9 and TRBJ1-4, the full variable domain is DSGVTQTPKHLITATGQRVTLRCSPRSGDLSVYWYQQSLDQGLQFLIQYYNGEERAKGNILERFSAQQFPDLHSELNLSSLELGDSALYFCASSVAGTAEKLFFGSGTQLSVL.

V and J are TRBV29-1 and TRBJ2-1; D remains unclear. V lost 4 bases and J 6 bases, leaving 4 bases between the germline ends. CDR1 and CDR2 from the germline V gene are SQVTM and ANQGSEA. The CDR3 covers 10 residues. CDR3 protein: CSVGLNEQFF. The CDR3 region has the DNA TGCAGCGTTGGACTCAATGAGCAGTTCTTC.

The chain recombines TRBV9 with TRBJ2-3; D is ambiguous. This CDR3 comprises 14 residues. CDR1 is SGDLS and CDR2 is YYNGEE in the germline V gene. The V and J ends lost 1 base and 4 bases respectively, with 10 bases between them. Here the CDR3 reads CASSVRLPPDTQYF. CDR3 DNA: TGTGCCAGCAGCGTAAGGCTACCCCCAGATACGCAGTATTTT.

This clone was counted between two and nine times. The chain combines TRBV7-8 with TRBJ2-5; D call uncertain. Between the trimmed V and J ends, which lost 1 base and 0 bases, there was a span of 9 bases. Germline V gives CDR1 SGHVS, CDR2 FQNEAQ. This CDR3 spans 15 amino acids. CDR3 DNA: TGTGCCAGCAGCTTAGTATGGGGAAACCAAGAGACCCAGTACTTC. It is translated as CASSLVWGNQETQYF.

This clone was seen a few times. V usage is TRBV6-6 and J usage is TRBJ2-7; 12 positions agree with TRBD1. CDR1 and CDR2 from the germline V gene are MNHNY and SVGAGI (reference sequence). Germline trimming cut 4 bases from V and 4 bases from J; bases unmatched to any gene: 8. The CDR3 has 16 amino acids. This chain's CDR3 is CASSSWDRGRPYEQYF. CDR3 DNA: TGTGCCAGCAGTTCCTGGGACAGGGGGCGCCCTTACGAGCAGTACTTC.

The chain has TRBV20-1 and TRBJ2-7; a weak D match, TRBD1 (6 bases). The V gene lost 7 bases and the J gene lost 7 bases, with 14 bases spanning the gap. Germline V lookup: CDR1 DFQATT, CDR2 SNEGSKA (reference sequence). CDR3 length: 11 residues. The CDR3, as DNA: TGCAGTGGAACAGGGAAAGGGGAGCAGTACTTC. Residues: CSGTGKGEQYF.

In this sample, this clone turned up a few times. Other nucleotide sequences from this sample produce the same CDR3. The J gene is TRBJ2-7, the V gene TRBV18; the D is unclear. The CDR3 is made up of 13 amino acids. Germline V gene sequence: CDR1 KGHSH, CDR2 LQKENI. Deletions cut 5 bases from V and 4 bases from J, with 12 bases between. CDR3 coding DNA: TGTGCCAGCTCATCGCGGACCCCGTACGAGCAGTACTTC. Translated, it gives CASSSRTPYEQYF.

V usage is TRBV7-9 and J usage is TRBJ2-3; 12 bases fit TRBD2. CDR1 and CDR2 (germline): SEHNR, FQNEAQ (reference sequence). CDR3 length: 17 residues. V was pared by 3 bases and J by 2 bases, with 6 bases of the junction left unmatched. CDR3 in amino acids: CASSLTSGGDFTDTQYF. The CDR3 nucleotides read TGTGCCAGCAGCTTGACTAGCGGGGGAGACTTCACAGATACGCAGTATTTT.

The J gene is TRBJ2-5, the V gene TRBV10-1, with a weak D call TRBD2 (5 bases). V gave up 3 bases and J gave up 0 bases, with 8 bases separating them. Germline CDR1 WNHNN, CDR2 SYGVQD (reference sequence). This CDR3 has 14 amino acids. The CDR3 sequence is CASSDFGNQETQYF. In nucleotides, the CDR3 is TGCGCCAGCAGTGACTTCGGGAACCAAGAGACCCAGTACTTC.

The genes are TRBV5-1 and TRBJ2-7, with TRBD1 matching over 9 bases. CDR3 size: 16 residues. V trimming: 5 bases; J trimming: 0 bases; junction bases outside the gene matches: 9. The germline V gene has CDR1 SGHRS and CDR2 YFSETQ. CDR3 amino acids: CASRPTPGQGSYEQYF. As DNA, the CDR3 is TGCGCCAGCAGACCTACTCCGGGACAGGGCTCCTACGAGCAGTACTTC.

This chain links TRBV5-1 with TRBJ2-5, with a weak D call TRBD2 (6 bases). Trimming stripped 3 bases from V and 6 bases from J, with 12 bases between. The CDR3 is 13 residues long. CDR1 is SGHRS and CDR2 is YFSETQ in the germline V gene. The CDR3 sequence is CASSSDGGQTQYF. The CDR3 DNA is TGCGCCAGCAGCTCAGACGGAGGGCAGACCCAGTACTTC.

In its sample, this clone was seen a few times. V gene TRBV5-5 combines with J gene TRBJ1-1, with D possibly matching TRBD1 (5 bases). The CDR3 has 14 amino acids. V lost 4 bases and J 2 bases, leaving 12 bases between the germline ends. The V gene's germline CDR1 is SGHKS and CDR2 YYEKEE (reference sequence). CDR3 bases: TGTGCCAGCAGCACCGGGACGGTTAACACTGAAGCTTTCTTT. It encodes CASSTGTVNTEAFF.

This sequence joins TRBV29-1 and TRBJ2-5, with D uncertain. This CDR3 is built from 12 residues. CDR1 and CDR2 (germline): SQVTM, ANQGSEA. Trimming removed 5 bases at V and 5 bases at J, with 12 bases between. The CDR3 coding sequence is TGCAGCGTTCTTGGGCAGAGCGAGACCCAGTACTTC. This encodes CSVLGQSETQYF.

This clone was counted between two and nine times. For the CDR3, the DNA is TGTGCCAGCAGCCTCGACAGGGGCGCCCAGCCCCAGCATTTT. This encodes CASSLDRGAQPQHF. The chain couples TRBV7-2 to TRBJ1-5; 8 bases line up with TRBD1. The CDR3 length is 14 residues. The V segment lost 5 bases and the J segment 7 bases; nucleotides outside the gene matches: 7. The V gene's germline CDR1 is SGHTA and CDR2 FQGNSA.

J is TRBJ2-2 and V is TRBV7-9; D ambiguous. CDR1 is SEHNR and CDR2 is FQNEAQ in the germline V gene (reference sequence). V gave up 1 base and J gave up 0 bases, with 6 bases separating them. The length of the CDR3 is 15 residues. The CDR3 nucleotides read TGTGCCAGCAGCTTAGGGTCCACGAACACCGGGGAGCTGTTTTTT. Its protein product is CASSLGSTNTGELFF.

This clone was seen ten or more times. The chain is built from TRBV23-1 and TRBJ1-2, with D unclear. TRBV23-1 is an open reading frame whose function is uncertain. The CDR3 loop spans 15 amino acids. V was clipped by 0 bases and J by 4 bases, with 12 bases between them. The CDR3 DNA sequence: TGCGCCAGCAGTCAATCATCTGGGAAGGGCTATGGCTACACCTTC. Translating it yields CASSQSSGKGYGYTF.

This sequence joins TRBV7-9 and TRBJ1-6; TRBD1 might be the D (5 bases). The length of the CDR3 is 12 residues. Trimming pared 5 bases from V and 9 bases from J, leaving 8 bases between. Per germline, CDR1 SEHNR and CDR2 FQNEAQ (reference sequence). The CDR3 loop is CASSRQSSPLHF. In nucleotides, the CDR3 is TGTGCCAGCAGCCGACAGAGTTCACCCCTCCACTTT.

This clone was counted only a few times. The chain has TRBV28 and TRBJ2-7; 9 bases are shared with TRBD1. Germline V gene sequence: CDR1 MDHEN, CDR2 SYDVKM. The CDR3 covers 14 residues. With V trimmed by 6 bases and J by 4 bases, 7 bases remained unmatched. The DNA of the CDR3 is TGTGCCAGCAGAAACACAGGGGGCGTATACGAGCAGTACTTC. It translates to CASRNTGGVYEQYF.

The V and J genes are TRBV19 and TRBJ1-4; D gene uncertain. With 4 bases removed from V and 0 bases from J, the gap between germline ends came to 9 bases. CDR3 length: 15 residues. The germline CDR1 and CDR2 sequences are LNHDA and SQIVND (reference sequence). In DNA form, the CDR3 reads TGTGCCAGTAGTACCTCAAGCTCAACTAATGAAAAACTGTTTTTT. It is translated as CASSTSSSTNEKLFF.

This clone was detected a few times. This rearrangement joins TRBV29-1 to TRBJ2-4; 10 nucleotides align to TRBD1. The CDR3 contains 16 residues. The junction had 13 bases not matched to a gene; V was cut back by 4 bases and J by 7 bases. Per the germline V gene, CDR1 is SQVTM and CDR2 is ANQGSEA. CDR3 bases: TGCAGCGTTGTGTATTCCCGGGACAGGGGTGGGAACATTCAGTACTTC. Protein sequence: CSVVYSRDRGGNIQYF.